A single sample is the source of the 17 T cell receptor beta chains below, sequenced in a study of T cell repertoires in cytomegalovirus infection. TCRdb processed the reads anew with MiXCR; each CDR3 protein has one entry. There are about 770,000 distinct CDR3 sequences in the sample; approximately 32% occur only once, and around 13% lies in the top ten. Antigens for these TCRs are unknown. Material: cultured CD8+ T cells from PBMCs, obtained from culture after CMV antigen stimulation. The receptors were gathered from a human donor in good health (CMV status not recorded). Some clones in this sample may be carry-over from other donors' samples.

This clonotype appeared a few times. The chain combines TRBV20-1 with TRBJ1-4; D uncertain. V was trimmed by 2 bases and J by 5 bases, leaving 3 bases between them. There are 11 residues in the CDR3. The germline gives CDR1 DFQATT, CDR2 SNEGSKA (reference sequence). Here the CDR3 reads CSARLNEKLFF. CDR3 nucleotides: TGCAGTGCTAGACTGAATGAAAAACTGTTTTTT.

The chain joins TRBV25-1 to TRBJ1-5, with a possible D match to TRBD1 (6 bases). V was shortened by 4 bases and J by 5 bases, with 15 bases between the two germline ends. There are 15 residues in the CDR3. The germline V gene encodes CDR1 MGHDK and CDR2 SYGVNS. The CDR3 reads CASSAGFQGHQPQHF. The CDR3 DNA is TGTGCCAGCAGTGCAGGGTTTCAGGGGCATCAGCCCCAGCATTTT.

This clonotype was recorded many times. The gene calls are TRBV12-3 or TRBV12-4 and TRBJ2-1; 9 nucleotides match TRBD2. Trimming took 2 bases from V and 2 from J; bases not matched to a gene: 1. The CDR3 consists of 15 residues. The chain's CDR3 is CASSLSSGAYNEQFF. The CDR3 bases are TGTGCCAGCAGTTTATCTAGCGGGGCCTACAATGAGCAGTTCTTC.

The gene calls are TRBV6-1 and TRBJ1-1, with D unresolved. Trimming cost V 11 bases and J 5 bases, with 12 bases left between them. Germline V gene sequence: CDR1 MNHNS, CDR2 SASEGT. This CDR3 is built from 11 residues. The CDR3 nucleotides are TGTGCCTGCGGACGGAGGACTGAAGCTTTCTTT. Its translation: CACGRRTEAFF.

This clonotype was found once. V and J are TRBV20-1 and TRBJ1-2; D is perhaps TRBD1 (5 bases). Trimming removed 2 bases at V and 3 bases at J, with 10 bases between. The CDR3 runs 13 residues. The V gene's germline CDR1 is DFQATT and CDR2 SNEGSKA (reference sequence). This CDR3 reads CSARSGDDYGYTF. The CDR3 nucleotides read TGCAGTGCTAGATCCGGGGACGACTATGGCTACACCTTC.

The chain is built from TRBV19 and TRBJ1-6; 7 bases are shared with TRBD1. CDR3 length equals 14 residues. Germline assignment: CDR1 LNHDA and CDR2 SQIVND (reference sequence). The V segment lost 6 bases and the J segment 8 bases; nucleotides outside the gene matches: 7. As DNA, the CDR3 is TGTGCCAGTAGAACCGGGACAGATTATTCACCCCTCCACTTT. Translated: CASRTGTDYSPLHF. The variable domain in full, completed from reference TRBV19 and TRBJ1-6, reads DGGITQSPKYLFRKEGQNVTLSCEQNLNHDAMYWYRQDPGQGLRLIYYSQIVNDFQKGDIAEGYSVSREKKESFPLTVTSAQKNPTAFYLCASRTGTDYSPLHFGNGTRLTVT.

The CDR3 coding sequence is TGTGCCAGCAGCTTGTCCGGGACAGGGGGTGATGGGAACTATGGCTACACCTTC. Its protein product is CASSLSGTGGDGNYGYTF. The chain is built from TRBV5-4 and TRBJ1-2, with 11 positions matching TRBD1. Losses at the gene ends were 1 base for V and 2 bases for J; bases not matched to a gene: 10. CDR3 length: 18 residues. CDR1 is SGHNT, CDR2 YYREEE, per germline (reference sequence).

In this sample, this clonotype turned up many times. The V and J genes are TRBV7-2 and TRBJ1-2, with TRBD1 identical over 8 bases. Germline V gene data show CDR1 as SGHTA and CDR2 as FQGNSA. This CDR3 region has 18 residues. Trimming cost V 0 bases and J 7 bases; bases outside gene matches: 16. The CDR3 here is CASSLALRGRGRDGGYTF. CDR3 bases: TGTGCCAGCAGCTTAGCGCTTAGGGGCAGGGGGCGCGACGGTGGCTACACCTTC.

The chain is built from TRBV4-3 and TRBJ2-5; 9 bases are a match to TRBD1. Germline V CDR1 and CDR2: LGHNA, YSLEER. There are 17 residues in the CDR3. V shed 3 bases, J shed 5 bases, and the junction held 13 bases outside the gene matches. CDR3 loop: CASSHELTGGEMETQYF. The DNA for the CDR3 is TGCGCCAGCAGCCACGAATTAACAGGGGGCGAGATGGAGACCCAGTACTTC.

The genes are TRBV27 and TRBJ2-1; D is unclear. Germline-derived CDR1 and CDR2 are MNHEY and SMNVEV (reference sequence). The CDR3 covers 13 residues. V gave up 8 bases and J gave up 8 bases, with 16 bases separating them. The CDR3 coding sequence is TGTGCCAGCTCCTTCCTCAGTTCCGATGAGCAGTTCTTC. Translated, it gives CASSFLSSDEQFF.

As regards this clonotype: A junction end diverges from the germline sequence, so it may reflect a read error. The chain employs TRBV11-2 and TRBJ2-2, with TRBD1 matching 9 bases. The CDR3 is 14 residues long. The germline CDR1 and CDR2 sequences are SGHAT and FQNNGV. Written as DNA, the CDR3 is TGTGCCAGCAGAGGGACAGGGAACGCCGGGGAGCTGTTTTTT. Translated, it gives CASRGTGNAGELFF. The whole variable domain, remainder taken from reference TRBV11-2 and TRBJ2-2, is EAGVAQSPRYKIIEKRQSVAFWCNPISGHATLYWYQQILGQGPKLLIQFQNNGVVDDSQLPKDRFSAERLKGVDSTLKIQPAKLEDSAVYLCASRGTGNAGELFFGEGSRLTVL.

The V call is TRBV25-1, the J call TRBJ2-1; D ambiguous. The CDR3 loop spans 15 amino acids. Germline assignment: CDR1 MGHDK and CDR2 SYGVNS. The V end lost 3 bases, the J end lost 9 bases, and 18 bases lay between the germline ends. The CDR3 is CASSDRSHNVFEQFF. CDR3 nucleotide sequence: TGTGCCAGCAGTGACCGGTCCCACAACGTGTTTGAGCAGTTCTTC.

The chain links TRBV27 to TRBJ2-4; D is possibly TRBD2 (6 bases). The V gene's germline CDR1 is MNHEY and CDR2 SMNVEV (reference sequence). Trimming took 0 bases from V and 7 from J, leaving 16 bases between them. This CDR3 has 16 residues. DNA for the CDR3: TGTGCCAGCAGTTTATCGAGTGGGGCCGCGGGGAACATTCAGTACTTC. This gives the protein CASSLSSGAAGNIQYF.

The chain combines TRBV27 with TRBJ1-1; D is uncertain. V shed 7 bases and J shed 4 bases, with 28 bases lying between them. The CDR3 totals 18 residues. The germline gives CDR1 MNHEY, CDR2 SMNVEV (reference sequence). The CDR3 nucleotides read TGTGCCAGCAACCTATCCGTTCGGGAGAGACCCCGAGCCACTGAAGCTTTCTTT. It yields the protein CASNLSVRERPRATEAFF.

For the CDR3, the DNA is TGTGCCAGCAGCTCGACCCCCGTGGGGCGATGGGCCAACGTCCTGACTTTC. The encoded protein is CASSSTPVGRWANVLTF. This sequence joins TRBV5-6 and TRBJ2-6; possibly TRBD1 for D (5 bases). V gave up 3 bases and J gave up 5 bases, with 18 bases separating them. The germline CDR1 and CDR2 sequences are SGHDT and YYEEEE. CDR3 length equals 17 residues. Variable domain in full (rest from reference TRBV5-6 and TRBJ2-6): DAGVTQSPTHLIKTRGQQVTLRCSPKSGHDTVSWYQQALGQGPQFIFQYYEEEERQRGNFPDRFSGHQFPNYSSELNVNALLLGDSALYLCASSSTPVGRWANVLTFGAGSRLTVL.

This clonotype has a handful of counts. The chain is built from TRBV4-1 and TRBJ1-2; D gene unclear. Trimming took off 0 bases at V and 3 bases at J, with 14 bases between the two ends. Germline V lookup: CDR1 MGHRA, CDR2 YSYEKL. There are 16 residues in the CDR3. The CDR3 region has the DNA TGCGCCAGCAGCCAAGATGGAGGGATGGGAGACTATGGCTACACCTTC. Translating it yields CASSQDGGMGDYGYTF.

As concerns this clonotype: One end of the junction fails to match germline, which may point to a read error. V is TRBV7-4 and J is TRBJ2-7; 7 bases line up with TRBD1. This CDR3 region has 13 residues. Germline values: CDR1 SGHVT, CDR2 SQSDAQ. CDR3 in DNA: TGTGTCAGCAGCTTGTCCGACAGGGCCGAGCAGTACTTC. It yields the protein CVSSLSDRAEQYF. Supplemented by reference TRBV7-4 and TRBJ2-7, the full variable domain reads GAGVSQSPRYKVAKRGRDVALRCDSISGHVTLYWYRQTLGQGSEVLTYSQSDAQRDKSGRPSGRFSAERPERSVSTLKIQRTEQGDSAVYLCVSSLSDRAEQYFGPGTRLTVT.